This T cell receptor (beta chain) emerged from a study of CD8 T cells in Susac syndrome. Random-hexamer reverse transcription was applied to 0.5 to 1 ug RNA. TCRdb re-derived calls from the immunoSEQ multiplex PCR reads in MiXCR, one entry per CDR3 protein. The repertoire holds 200,000 to 250,000 distinct CDR3 sequences, with around 96% as singletons. Sequencing of TCR beta was performed on blood CD8+ T cells and on blood CD4+ T cells. This clonotype was sampled from a human donor with multiple sclerosis. Sequencing input: CD4+ T cells from PBMCs.

Here the CDR3 DNA reads TGTGCCAGCAGTTCCCCCTCTAGCGGGAGGGCCAATGAGCAGTTCTTC. It encodes CASSSPSSGRANEQFF. The chain combines TRBV27 with TRBJ2-1; 12 bases map to TRBD2. V was clipped by 4 bases and J by 6 bases; unmatched bases: 7. The CDR3 is 16 amino acids. Germline V lookup: CDR1 MNHEY, CDR2 SMNVEV (reference sequence).